The next 26 T cell receptor beta chains were all read from a single sample in a study of identical twins. TCRdb fed the 5' RACE reads into MiXCR, producing one record per CDR3 protein. Altogether about 810,000 distinct CDR3 sequences are present, approximately 13% being singletons, with the ten largest covering around 1.6%. Separately, the same data were catalogued under a study of yellow fever vaccine responses in identical twins.

Sequencing input: PBMCs. Source of these receptors: a woman aged 18 to 35 in good health.

The rearrangement joins TRBV10-2 to TRBJ2-7; D is perhaps TRBD2 (6 bases). Germline CDR1 is WSHSY and CDR2 is SAAADI. The CDR3 runs 15 residues. The CDR3 DNA follows: TGCGCAGGGGACTCGGACTACGAGCAGTACTACGAGCAGTACTTC. It codes for CAGDSDYEQYYEQYF.

This clonotype was observed a handful of times. The chain combines TRBV12-3 or TRBV12-4 with TRBJ2-7; D may correspond to TRBD1 or TRBD2 (5 bases each). The V and J ends lost 0 bases and 6 bases respectively, with 18 bases between them. CDR3 length equals 16 residues. The CDR3, as DNA: TGTGCCAGCAGTTTAGCGCGTAGAGGGCCAAGGGGCGAGCAGTACTTC. It codes for CASSLARRGPRGEQYF.

This clonotype has just a few counts. V is TRBV6-5 and J is TRBJ2-7; 7 bases line up with TRBD1. Germline-derived CDR1 and CDR2 are MNHEY and SVGAGI. The CDR3 is 15 amino acids. J gave up 8 bases and V 4 bases, and 14 bases lay outside the gene matches. The CDR3: CASSFGQATIEKQYF. The CDR3 DNA follows: TGTGCCAGCAGTTTTGGACAGGCTACGATCGAGAAGCAGTACTTC.

This clonotype was found many times. This chain joins TRBV20-1 and TRBJ2-7, with TRBD1 matching over 9 bases. V was clipped by 0 bases and J by 5 bases; unmatched bases: 8. CDR1 is DFQATT and CDR2 is SNEGSKA in the germline V gene (reference sequence). The CDR3 extends over 15 amino acids. This chain's CDR3 is CSARDGQGYLDEQYF. The CDR3 DNA is TGCAGTGCTAGAGATGGACAGGGGTACCTGGACGAGCAGTACTTC.

This clonotype was seen a few times. The chain carries TRBV3-1 and TRBJ2-5; no reliable D call. This CDR3 has 11 amino acids. V was shortened by 2 bases and J by 4 bases, with 2 bases between the two germline ends. Germline V gives CDR1 LGHDT, CDR2 YNNKEL (reference sequence). The CDR3 DNA reads as TGTGCCAGCAGCCAACCAGAGACCCAGTACTTC. Amino acid sequence: CASSQPETQYF.

At least ten counts were recorded for this clonotype. The CDR3 DNA sequence: TGCGCCAGCAGCCAAGAGGGGGAGAGGGTCTACAATGAGCAGTTCTTC. It translates to CASSQEGERVYNEQFF. The chain couples TRBV4-1 to TRBJ2-1; tentatively, D is TRBD1 or TRBD2 (5 bases each). Germline assignment: CDR1 MGHRA and CDR2 YSYEKL. The CDR3 sequence is 16 residues long. Trimming pared 0 bases from V and 3 bases from J, leaving 12 bases between.

J is TRBJ2-1 and V is TRBV2; D unclear. V lost 7 bases and J lost 5, with 12 bases in between. Germline CDR1 SNHLY, CDR2 FYNNEI. The CDR3 length is 13 residues. CDR3 residues: CASTHTLDNEQFF. The CDR3, as DNA: TGTGCCAGCACGCACACTTTGGACAATGAGCAGTTCTTC.

This chain links TRBV28 with TRBJ2-7; 7 bases agree with TRBD1. With 5 bases clipped from V and 2 bases from J, the junction kept 15 bases outside the gene matches. Germline-derived CDR1 and CDR2 are MDHEN and SYDVKM. The CDR3 runs 17 residues. The CDR3 loop is CASSPGTVPTRTYEQYF. The CDR3 DNA follows: TGTGCCAGCAGTCCCGGGACAGTTCCTACCCGGACCTACGAGCAGTACTTC.

This clonotype has just a few counts. The CDR3 DNA sequence: TGTGCCAGCAGACAAGCGGGGGGATACACAGATACGCAGTATTTT. Its protein is CASRQAGGYTDTQYF. The genes are TRBV7-9 and TRBJ2-3; 9 nucleotides align to TRBD2. The CDR3 is made up of 15 amino acids. Germline V gives CDR1 SEHNR, CDR2 FQNEAQ (reference sequence). The trim removed 6 bases at V and 2 bases at J, leaving 6 bases unmatched.

The gene calls are TRBV6-1 and TRBJ2-3; maybe TRBD2 (5 bases). V lost 8 bases to trimming and J lost 2 bases, with 8 bases between them. Germline V gene lookup returns CDR1 MNHNS and CDR2 SASEGT. The CDR3 has 12 amino acids. CDR3: CASGGDTDTQYF. For the CDR3, the DNA is TGTGCCAGCGGAGGCGACACAGATACGCAGTATTTT.

This chain uses TRBV28 with TRBJ1-2; 11 bases align to TRBD1. CDR1 and CDR2 from the germline V gene are MDHEN and SYDVKM. V trimming: 3 bases; J trimming: 0 bases; junction bases outside the gene matches: 12. CDR3 length equals 19 residues. DNA for the CDR3: TGTGCCAGCAGTTTGCCACCGGGACAGGGGGACGAATCTAACTATGGCTACACCTTC. Amino acid sequence: CASSLPPGQGDESNYGYTF.

The chain is built from TRBV7-2 and TRBJ2-1; D is perhaps TRBD1 or TRBD2 (5 bases each). Trimming removed 4 bases from V and 6 bases from J, with 13 bases in between. This CDR3 comprises 14 residues. Germline-derived CDR1 and CDR2 are SGHTA and FQGNSA. DNA for the CDR3: TGTGCCAGCAGCTCCGCCGGGACGGTCAATGAGCAGTTCTTC. Its translation is CASSSAGTVNEQFF.

This clonotype was observed a handful of times. This chain connects TRBV20-1 to TRBJ2-1; D possibly corresponds to TRBD2 (5 bases). The germline V and J ends were trimmed by 5 bases and 1 base, with 15 bases remaining between them. The CDR3 runs 15 residues. Germline V lookup: CDR1 DFQATT, CDR2 SNEGSKA (reference sequence). In DNA form, the CDR3 reads TGCAGTGCTCGCCGCCGAGGGAGATCCTACAATGAGCAGTTCTTC. As protein: CSARRRGRSYNEQFF.

This clonotype has just a few counts. This chain joins TRBV20-1 and TRBJ1-5, with 12 positions matching TRBD1. V gave up 3 bases and J gave up 3 bases; unmatched junction bases: 9. Germline CDR1 and CDR2: DFQATT and SNEGSKA (reference sequence). This CDR3 has 17 amino acids. In DNA form, the CDR3 reads TGCAGTGCTAGCCATGGGCCGGGACAGGGGGCCAATCAGCCCCAGCATTTT. Its protein is CSASHGPGQGANQPQHF.

This clonotype was observed many times. This sequence joins TRBV5-6 and TRBJ2-1, with TRBD2 matching 9 bases. V gave up 3 bases and J gave up 5 bases; unmatched junction bases: 9. The V gene's germline CDR1 is SGHDT and CDR2 YYEEEE. The CDR3 length is 16 residues. CDR3 in DNA: TGTGCCAGCAGCTCCCCTATAGCGGGAGCTCACAATGAGCAGTTCTTC. It translates to CASSSPIAGAHNEQFF.

This clonotype came up a few times. The V and J genes are TRBV20-1 and TRBJ2-6; 11 positions match TRBD2. Germline V gene sequence: CDR1 DFQATT, CDR2 SNEGSKA (reference sequence). There are 18 residues in the CDR3. Losses at the gene ends were 0 bases for V and 2 bases for J; bases not matched to a gene: 6. The CDR3 DNA sequence: TGCAGTGCTAGAGACATAGCGGGAGGGAGTACTGGGGCCAACGTCCTGACTTTC. This translates into CSARDIAGGSTGANVLTF.

This clonotype has a handful of counts. CDR3 DNA: TGTGCCAGCATCCTTGGACCCTCCGGAGGGCCAGATACGCAGTATTTT. It yields the protein CASILGPSGGPDTQYF. This sequence joins TRBV2 and TRBJ2-3; D might be TRBD2 (6 bases). The V end was cut by 7 bases, the J end by 4 bases, with 21 bases between. CDR3 length: 16 amino acids. Germline-derived CDR1 and CDR2 are SNHLY and FYNNEI. Together with reference TRBV2 and TRBJ2-3, the CDR3 gives the full variable domain: EPEVTQTPSHQVTQMGQEVILRCVPISNHLYFYWYRQILGQKVEFLVSFYNNEISEKSEIFDDQFSVERPDGSNFTLKIRSTKLEDSAMYFCASILGPSGGPDTQYFGPGTRLTVL.

The V gene is TRBV10-2, the J gene TRBJ2-6, with D uncertain. The germline V gene has CDR1 WSHSY and CDR2 SAAADI. The CDR3 consists of 15 residues. The V end was cut by 3 bases, the J end by 0 bases, with 6 bases between. CDR3 DNA: TGCGCCAGCAGTGACACACTCTCTGGGGCCAACGTCCTGACTTTC. Translating gives CASSDTLSGANVLTF.

The genes are TRBV9 and TRBJ2-2, with TRBD2 matching 11 bases. V was clipped by 4 bases and J by 1 base; unmatched bases: 3. The CDR3 is made up of 16 amino acids. Germline assignment: CDR1 SGDLS and CDR2 YYNGEE. The CDR3 protein is CASSNLAGGNTGELFF. Here the CDR3 DNA reads TGTGCCAGCAGCAACCTAGCGGGAGGGAACACCGGGGAGCTGTTTTTT.

The sample holds a few counts of this clonotype. The chain recombines TRBV11-3 with TRBJ2-5; no clear D gene. Trimming pared 5 bases from V and 5 bases from J, leaving 18 bases between. This CDR3 comprises 15 residues. Germline V CDR1 and CDR2: SGHNT, YENEEA. The CDR3 loop reads CASSPTQGSGETQYF. CDR3 bases: TGTGCCAGCAGCCCTACCCAAGGGTCTGGGGAGACCCAGTACTTC.

This clonotype was picked up many times. The chain links TRBV2 to TRBJ2-2; tentative D call: TRBD2 (5 bases). Trimming shortened V by 9 bases and J by 7 bases, and 18 bases separated the two germline ends. CDR3 length equals 14 residues. Germline-derived CDR1 and CDR2 are SNHLY and FYNNEI. CDR3 DNA: TGTGCCAGTGCTGGTGTTGCGGGTGTCGGGGAGCTGTTTTTT. Translated, it gives CASAGVAGVGELFF.

This chain joins TRBV5-1 and TRBJ1-1, with unresolved D. The CDR3 has 14 residues. CDR1 is SGHRS and CDR2 is YFSETQ in the germline V gene. Deletions cut 3 bases from V and 3 bases from J, with 12 bases between. This CDR3 is CASSWNPGDTEAFF. CDR3 nucleotides: TGCGCCAGCAGCTGGAATCCCGGGGACACTGAAGCTTTCTTT.

The CDR3, as DNA: TGTGCCAGCAGGCCGGCCGGGACTAGCGGGAAGACCCAGTACTTC. Translated: CASRPAGTSGKTQYF. The genes are TRBV12-3 or TRBV12-4 and TRBJ2-5; the match to TRBD2 covers 13 bases. Trimming cost V 6 bases and J 6 bases; bases outside gene matches: 7. The CDR3 is 15 amino acids.

The chain carries TRBV12-3 or TRBV12-4 and TRBJ1-1, with 9 bases identical to TRBD1. V gave up 6 bases and J gave up 1 base; unmatched junction bases: 6. CDR3 size: 15 residues. CDR3 residues: CASRQTQGANTEAFF. The CDR3 nucleotides read TGTGCCAGCAGACAAACACAGGGGGCGAACACTGAAGCTTTCTTT.

The chain carries TRBV11-2 and TRBJ1-1, with TRBD1 as a possible D gene (5 bases). There are 16 residues in the CDR3. Germline V gene lookup returns CDR1 SGHAT and CDR2 FQNNGV. The germline V and J ends were trimmed by 0 bases and 4 bases, with 15 bases remaining between them. The CDR3 reads CASSLDPGLVGTEAFF. CDR3 bases: TGTGCCAGCAGCTTAGATCCAGGGTTGGTTGGCACTGAAGCTTTCTTT.

Worth noting for this clonotype: The junction departs from the called germline gene at one end, perhaps through a read error. In DNA form, the CDR3 reads TGTGCCAGCAGTTTCGGTCTGACCCAAAACATCCAGTACTTC. It codes for CASSFGLTQNIQYF. This sequence joins TRBV12-3 or TRBV12-4 and TRBJ2-4; D uncertain. CDR3 length: 14 residues.